These 9 T cell receptor beta chains came from one sample sequenced in a study of blood T cell repertoires in COVID-19. Assay: immunoSEQ multiplex PCR; the TCRdb copy retains only in-frame clones and omits some. Of over 75,000 clones in the sample, 70% to 90% are singletons; the top ten hold around 2%. Material for sequencing was peripheral blood. The receptors originated from a man aged 45-65 years with COVID-19, enrolled during active disease.

The chain carries TRBV5-1 and TRBJ2-7, with TRBD1 identical over 7 bases. Trimming at V came to 1 base and at J to 0 bases, leaving 7 bases not matched to a gene. From germline, CDR1 is SGHRS and CDR2 YFSETQ. The CDR3 contains 16 residues. CDR3 nucleotides: TGCGCCAGCAGCTTGTTAACCGGGACAGACTCCTACGAGCAGTACTTC. Translating gives CASSLLTGTDSYEQYF.

The chain couples TRBV18 to TRBJ2-2, with D possibly being TRBD2 (5 bases). The CDR3 runs to 15 residues. V lost 4 bases to trimming and J lost 4 bases, with 13 bases between them. Germline V CDR1 and CDR2: KGHSH, LQKENI. The CDR3 sequence: CASSLLGLRTGELFF. In DNA, the CDR3 is TGTGCCAGCTCACTACTTGGACTGCGCACCGGGGAGCTGTTTTTT.

CDR3 DNA sequence: TGTGCCAGCAGCTTAGCCGGGACAGGTTTCGACGAGCAGTACTTC. It translates to CASSLAGTGFDEQYF. The gene calls are TRBV7-3 and TRBJ2-7; 8 bases match TRBD1. The CDR3 runs to 15 residues. V lost 2 bases to trimming and J lost 5 bases; unmatched junction nucleotides: 8. Germline V gene data show CDR1 as SGHTA and CDR2 as FQGTGA.

A single count supports this clone. This chain uses TRBV6-5 with TRBJ2-7; TRBD1 agrees at 7 bases. The germline CDR1 and CDR2 sequences are MNHEY and SVGAGI. CDR3 length: 14 residues. Trimming removed 6 bases from V and 1 base from J; junction bases left unmatched: 6. CDR3 sequence reads: CASSPHRGSYEQYF. The CDR3 nucleotides read TGTGCCAGCAGCCCACACAGGGGATCCTACGAGCAGTACTTC.

The V and J genes are TRBV6-2 or TRBV6-3 and TRBJ2-1; TRBD2 matches at 12 bases. With 3 bases clipped from V and 7 bases from J, the junction kept 4 bases outside the gene matches. This CDR3 is built from 15 residues. Looked up from germline, CDR1 is MNHEY and CDR2 is SVGEGT. Written as DNA, the CDR3 is TGTGCCAGCAGTTATTTCCTAGCGGGGGGGAATGAGCAGTTCTTC. This translates into CASSYFLAGGNEQFF.

The J gene is TRBJ1-2, the V gene TRBV19; the match to TRBD1 covers 11 bases. In germline, CDR1 is LNHDA, CDR2 SQIVND (reference sequence). Trimming cost V 4 bases and J 4 bases; bases outside gene matches: 5. The CDR3 sequence is 15 residues long. CDR3 in DNA: TGTGCCAGTAGTACAGGGACAGGGGGGCTCTATGGCTACACCTTC. Its translation: CASSTGTGGLYGYTF.

The gene calls are TRBV9 and TRBJ1-5; D might be TRBD1 (5 bases). V was clipped by 2 bases and J by 5 bases, with 14 bases between them. The germline V gene has CDR1 SGDLS and CDR2 YYNGEE. This CDR3 spans 15 amino acids. The CDR3 region has the DNA TGTGCCAGCAGCGTTGGAACAGGCGTTTATCAGCCCCAGCATTTT. The encoded protein is CASSVGTGVYQPQHF.

This chain joins TRBV6-2 or TRBV6-3 and TRBJ1-6, with 7 bases fitting TRBD1. Germline assignment: CDR1 MNHEY and CDR2 SVGEGT. J lost 10 bases, V lost 6 bases, and 9 bases had no gene match. The CDR3 sequence is 14 residues long. The CDR3 region has the DNA TGTGCCAGCAGCCAACAAGGGGGCTGGTCACCCCTCCACTTT. Protein product: CASSQQGGWSPLHF.

The V call is TRBV10-2, the J call TRBJ1-1; D is perhaps TRBD1 (5 bases). Germline loops: CDR1 WSHSY, CDR2 SAAADI. V lost 6 bases and J 1 base, leaving 9 bases between the germline ends. This CDR3 contains 13 residues. The CDR3 protein is CASRMTENTEAFF. In nucleotides, the CDR3 is TGCGCCAGCAGGATGACAGAGAACACTGAAGCTTTCTTT.